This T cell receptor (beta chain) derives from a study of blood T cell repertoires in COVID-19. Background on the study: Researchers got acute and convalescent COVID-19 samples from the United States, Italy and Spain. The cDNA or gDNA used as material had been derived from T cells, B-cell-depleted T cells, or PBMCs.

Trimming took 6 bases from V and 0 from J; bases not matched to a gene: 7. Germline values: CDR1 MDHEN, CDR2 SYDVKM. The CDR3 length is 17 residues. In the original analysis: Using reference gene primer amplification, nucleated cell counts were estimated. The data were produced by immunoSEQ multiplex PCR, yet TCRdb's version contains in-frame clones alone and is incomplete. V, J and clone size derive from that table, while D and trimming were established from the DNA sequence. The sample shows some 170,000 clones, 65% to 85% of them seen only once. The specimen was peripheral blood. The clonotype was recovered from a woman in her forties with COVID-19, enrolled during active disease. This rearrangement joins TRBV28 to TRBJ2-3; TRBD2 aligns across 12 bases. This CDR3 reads CASRAWTSGTSTDTQYF. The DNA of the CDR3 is TGTGCCAGCAGGGCTTGGACTAGCGGGACTAGCACAGATACGCAGTATTTT.